A single sample is the source of the 9 T cell receptor beta chains below, sequenced in a study of graft-versus-host responses after intestinal transplantation. Using immunoSEQ multiplex PCR, the repertoire was profiled, and TCRdb retains in-frame clones only, with some absent. This table holds about 61,000 clones, 90% to 95% found once. Antigens for these TCRs are unknown. The sample here was unstimulated CD4+ T cells sorted from spleen or lymph node cells, taken before transplant. The source is a human donor who was the organ donor for an intestinal transplant.

The chain couples TRBV7-8 to TRBJ2-2; TRBD1 matches at 7 bases. The CDR3 runs to 15 residues. With V trimmed by 5 bases and J by 2 bases, 5 bases remained unmatched. Per the germline V gene, CDR1 is SGHVS and CDR2 is FQNEAQ. CDR3 sequence (DNA): TGTGCCAGCAGCGTCGGGGACAGCAACACCGGGGAGCTGTTTTTT. Amino acids: CASSVGDSNTGELFF.

The chain is built from TRBV5-5 and TRBJ2-5; TRBD2 matches at 11 bases. Unmatched junction bases numbered 7, after V lost 1 base and J lost 2 bases. The CDR3 totals 17 residues. Germline V CDR1 and CDR2: SGHKS, YYEKEE (reference sequence). CDR3 sequence reads: CASSLRASGGFQETQYF. The CDR3 DNA reads as TGTGCCAGCAGCTTGAGGGCTAGCGGGGGGTTTCAAGAGACCCAGTACTTC.

The chain joins TRBV5-6 to TRBJ2-5, with no clear D. The closer fit of TRBJ2-7 to the DNA end suggests the J call may be wrong. The CDR3 covers 14 residues. From germline, CDR1 is SGHDT and CDR2 YYEEEE. This chain's CDR3 is CASSFGRVAYEQYF. CDR3 DNA: TGTGCCAGCAGCTTCGGACGGGTAGCCTACGAGCAGTACTTC.

This sequence joins TRBV7-9 and TRBJ1-1; a possible D gene is TRBD1 (5 bases). With 1 base removed from V and 3 bases from J, the gap between germline ends came to 12 bases. The CDR3 contains 15 residues. Germline values: CDR1 SEHNR, CDR2 FQNEAQ (reference sequence). CDR3 region: CASSLGARGHTEAFF. CDR3 coding DNA: TGTGCCAGCAGCTTAGGGGCACGGGGCCACACTGAAGCTTTCTTT.

V gene TRBV7-9 combines with J gene TRBJ2-7, with D possibly being TRBD2 (5 bases). The CDR3 spans 14 residues. V lost 1 base, J lost 4 bases, and 11 bases lay in between. Germline V CDR1 and CDR2: SEHNR, FQNEAQ (reference sequence). The CDR3 DNA is TGTGCCAGCAGCTTAGACGGGGTGTGGTACGAGCAGTACTTC. Translating it yields CASSLDGVWYEQYF. The full variable domain, with the rest looked up from reference TRBV7-9 and TRBJ2-7, is DTGVSQNPRHKITKRGQNVTFRCDPISEHNRLYWYRQTLGQGPEFLTYFQNEAQLEKSRLLSDRFSAERPKGSFSTLEIQRTEQGDSAMYLCASSLDGVWYEQYFGPGTRLTVT.

The rearrangement joins TRBV25-1 to TRBJ1-2; no definite D call. Germline V lookup: CDR1 MGHDK, CDR2 SYGVNS. The CDR3 extends over 13 amino acids. The V gene lost 6 bases and the J gene lost 3 bases, with 11 bases spanning the gap. For the CDR3, the DNA is TGTGCCAGCAGGGGAGAGACACACTATGGCTACACCTTC. Translated, it gives CASRGETHYGYTF.

The CDR3 DNA sequence: TGTGCCAGCAGTTACGGACGGGAGTATGGCTACACCTTC. Translated, it gives CASSYGREYGYTF. The chain couples TRBV6-5 to TRBJ1-2; no reliable D call. Trimming removed 2 bases from V and 5 bases from J, with 9 bases in between. Looked up from germline, CDR1 is MNHEY and CDR2 is SVGAGI. The CDR3 consists of 13 residues.

The V gene is TRBV6-5, the J gene TRBJ1-4; a possible D gene is TRBD1 (5 bases). This CDR3 region has 14 residues. The germline V gene encodes CDR1 MNHEY and CDR2 SVGAGI. Trimming stripped 5 bases from V and 7 bases from J, with 14 bases between. The CDR3 loop reads CASSPPPRVEKLFF. The CDR3, as DNA: TGTGCCAGCAGTCCTCCCCCCAGGGTTGAAAAACTGTTTTTT.

The rearrangement links TRBV4-2 to TRBJ1-2; D is uncertain. Looked up from germline, CDR1 is LGHNA and CDR2 is YNFKEQ. The CDR3 has 15 residues. The V and J ends lost 4 bases and 2 bases respectively, with 14 bases between them. CDR3 sequence reads: CASSPGLAVNYGYTF. CDR3 DNA: TGTGCCAGCAGCCCCGGTTTGGCGGTAAACTATGGCTACACCTTC.